This TCR beta chain was sequenced during a study of OX40 agonist ivuxolimab in advanced cancers. The CDR3 length is 14 residues. V was shortened by 3 bases and J by 3 bases, with 10 bases between the two germline ends. CDR1 is LNHDA, CDR2 SQIVND, per germline (reference sequence). Measured with immunoSEQ multiplex PCR; TCRdb has only the in-frame clones, and not every one. In the table there are fewer than 85,000 clones, about 88% of which are singletons. This TCR derives from an adult with an advanced solid tumor such as melanoma, head and neck, liver or kidney cancer. V is TRBV19 and J is TRBJ2-3, with D possibly being TRBD2 (5 bases). The specimen was CD4+ or CD8+ T cells sorted from blood, collected in a trial of the OX40 agonist ivuxolimab. The CDR3: CASSIGESTDTQYF. The CDR3 coding sequence is TGTGCCAGTAGTATCGGGGAAAGTACAGATACGCAGTATTTT.